This T cell receptor beta chain was observed in a study of cytomegalovirus exposure and HLA in healthy donors. Study-wide background: About 85 million unique TCR sequences came from HLA-typed donors in an early release.

The primer mix had 60 Vbeta and 13 Jbeta primers. The table came from immunoSEQ multiplex PCR; TCRdb's copy has only in-frame clones and leaves some out. The sample contains roughly 100,000 clones, around 78% of which appear only once. The CDR3 is 17 residues long. Trimming shortened V by 1 base and J by 3 bases, and 17 bases separated the two germline ends. Per the germline V gene, CDR1 is LNHNV and CDR2 is YYDKDF (reference sequence). Study-wide findings and caveats: With high specificity and sensitivity, the classifier reportedly diagnosed cytomegalovirus status.

Healthy donors of bone marrow made up the group. These donors counted as nominally healthy when sampled, but unrecorded immune exposures were likely. Note on this clone: Its antigen is undetermined.

The rearrangement joins TRBV15 to TRBJ2-3, with D possibly TRBD1 on 6 matching bases. The sequence was collected from a male donor in good health and CMV-seronegative. The sequenced sample consisted of PBMCs. CDR3 DNA: TGTGCCACCAGCAGAGGTCCCAGGGGCTCCAGGACAGATACGCAGTATTTT. Translation gives CATSRGPRGSRTDTQYF.